Listed here are 8 T cell receptor beta chains from one sample, sequenced in a study of blood T cells in healthy people across ages. The use of a sample-barcoded 5' primer and a J-beta primer mix characterized a second PCR of about 7 to 12 cycles. MiXCR was run by TCRdb on the 5' RACE reads, yielding one entry per CDR3 protein. Among hundreds of thousands of distinct CDR3 sequences listed, roughly 58% were seen once. Material for sequencing was blood. The origin of the receptors is a man between 60 and 75 years old in good health.

This clonotype was observed at least ten times. The chain employs TRBV5-1 and TRBJ1-2, with D possibly TRBD1 on 5 matching bases. The CDR3 has 13 amino acids. Per germline, CDR1 SGHRS and CDR2 YFSETQ. The V end lost 0 bases, the J end lost 8 bases, and 11 bases lay between the germline ends. This CDR3 is CASSLAGGEGYTF. The CDR3 bases are TGCGCCAGCAGCTTGGCGGGAGGGGAAGGCTACACCTTC.

This clonotype was observed at least ten times. The chain employs TRBV12-3 or TRBV12-4 and TRBJ1-5; D is possibly TRBD1 (5 bases). CDR3 length equals 14 residues. V was pared by 1 base and J by 3 bases, with 7 bases between. The CDR3 region is CASSLDRSNQPQHF. The CDR3 region has the DNA TGTGCCAGCAGTTTAGACAGGTCCAATCAGCCCCAGCATTTT.

This rearrangement joins TRBV28 to TRBJ2-1, with no clear D. V dropped 5 bases and J dropped 8 bases, with 10 bases sitting between them. Per the germline V gene, CDR1 is MDHEN and CDR2 is SYDVKM. This CDR3 comprises 12 residues. For the CDR3, the DNA is TGTGCCAGCAGTCCGCGAAGGCATGAGCAGTTCTTC. It encodes CASSPRRHEQFF.

V is TRBV20-1 and J is TRBJ1-2; 9 bases align to TRBD1. CDR1 and CDR2 (germline): DFQATT, SNEGSKA (reference sequence). There are 14 residues in the CDR3. V was clipped by 3 bases and J by 7 bases; unmatched bases: 9. CDR3 loop: CSASNRGPTIGYTF. In DNA, the CDR3 is TGCAGTGCTAGTAACAGGGGGCCCACTATTGGCTACACCTTC.

This rearrangement joins TRBV9 to TRBJ2-1; D is uncertain. CDR1 is SGDLS and CDR2 is YYNGEE in the germline V gene. The CDR3 is 15 residues long. With 0 bases removed from V and 1 base from J, the gap between germline ends came to 8 bases. The CDR3 DNA sequence: TGTGCCAGCAGCGTAGGGATAGAGTCCTACAATGAGCAGTTCTTC. Its protein is CASSVGIESYNEQFF.

This clonotype appeared a few times. The chain employs TRBV7-2 and TRBJ2-5; 7 bases line up with TRBD2. Germline V CDR1 and CDR2: SGHTA, FQGNSA. J lost 5 bases, V lost 1 base, and 4 bases had no gene match. This CDR3 is built from 14 residues. The CDR3 nucleotides are TGTGCCAGCAGCTTAGTTTGGCGGGGGGAGACCCAGTACTTC. Translation: CASSLVWRGETQYF.

The chain employs TRBV4-2 and TRBJ2-6; D is uncertain. The germline V and J ends were trimmed by 0 bases and 0 bases, with 12 bases remaining between them. From germline, CDR1 is LGHNA and CDR2 YNFKEQ. The length of the CDR3 is 18 residues. DNA for the CDR3: TGTGCCAGCAGCCAAGATCAGGATTTGAACTCTGGGGCCAACGTCCTGACTTTC. Its protein product is CASSQDQDLNSGANVLTF.

CDR3 coding DNA: TGTGCCAGCAGCTTACGCCCTCCGGGGACTACCAAAGATACGCAGTATTTT. It encodes CASSLRPPGTTKDTQYF. The rearrangement links TRBV7-2 to TRBJ2-3; 7 bases align to TRBD2. Per the germline V gene, CDR1 is SGHTA and CDR2 is FQGNSA. This CDR3 has 17 residues. V trimming: 2 bases; J trimming: 5 bases; junction bases outside the gene matches: 13.